The 10 T cell receptor beta chains reported below all come from one sample, sequenced in a study of T cells after yellow fever vaccination. A single record per CDR3 protein comes from TCRdb applying MiXCR to the 5' RACE reads. The sample lists about 130,000 distinct CDR3 sequences; approximately 6.6% were seen once. The sample here was CD4+ T cells sorted from PBMCs, taken 10 days after the yellow fever booster vaccination. The receptors were gathered from a young man who received the YFV17D yellow fever vaccine.

This clonotype was recorded a few times. This rearrangement joins TRBV11-2 to TRBJ2-1, with TRBD2 matching 10 bases. Trimming cost V 4 bases and J 6 bases; bases outside gene matches: 0. The length of the CDR3 is 13 residues. The germline CDR1 and CDR2 sequences are SGHAT and FQNNGV. CDR3: CASSSSGSNEQFF. The CDR3 DNA follows: TGTGCCAGCAGCTCTAGCGGGAGCAATGAGCAGTTCTTC.

There are many counts of this clonotype. The chain couples TRBV7-8 to TRBJ2-1; tentative D call: TRBD2 (6 bases). The CDR3 spans 16 residues. With 5 bases removed from V and 6 bases from J, the gap between germline ends came to 20 bases. Germline CDR1 and CDR2: SGHVS and FQNEAQ. The CDR3 protein is CASSRSAPGTRNEQFF. CDR3 DNA: TGTGCCAGCAGCCGATCGGCACCCGGGACTCGCAATGAGCAGTTCTTC.

This clonotype was detected ten times or more. The germline gene is not matched at one end of the junction; a read error may be the cause. The gene calls are TRBV5-1 and TRBJ2-1; TRBD1 agrees at 7 bases. CDR1 and CDR2 from the germline V gene are SGHRS and YFSETQ. The CDR3 extends over 12 amino acids. In DNA form, the CDR3 reads TGCGCCAGCAGCTTATCTCCGGACAGGTTGGTCTTC. Translating gives CASSLSPDRLVF.

Comments on this clonotype: A much more abundant neighbour one base away suggests this may be a read error. V usage is TRBV20-1 and J usage is TRBJ2-2, with D unclear. This CDR3 comprises 15 residues. Trimming pared 3 bases from V and 5 bases from J, leaving 16 bases between. Germline CDR1 and CDR2: DFQATT and SNEGSKA (reference sequence). CDR3 protein: CSASLDPPPTGELFF. The CDR3 DNA reads TGCAGTGCTAGCCTAGACCCCCCGCCTACCGGGGAGCTGTTTTTT.

This clonotype has a count of ten or more. For the CDR3, the DNA is TGCGCCAGCAGCTTGTCGTCGCCACAAGAGACCCAGTACTTC. Protein sequence: CASSLSSPQETQYF. J is TRBJ2-5 and V is TRBV5-1; no reliable D call. V lost 1 base and J lost 2, with 9 bases in between. CDR1 SGHRS and CDR2 YFSETQ come from the germline V gene. This CDR3 has 14 residues.

This clonotype was observed at least ten times. This chain connects TRBV20-1 to TRBJ1-4; D is perhaps TRBD1 (6 bases). This CDR3 is built from 14 residues. Germline loops: CDR1 DFQATT, CDR2 SNEGSKA (reference sequence). Trimming removed 3 bases at V and 4 bases at J, with 12 bases between. CDR3 in amino acids: CSASIGQNNEKLFF. CDR3 DNA: TGCAGTGCTAGTATAGGACAGAATAATGAAAAACTGTTTTTT.

The chain carries TRBV19 and TRBJ2-7; the D is unclear. The ends were cut back, 3 bases at V and 2 bases at J, with 17 bases in the middle. Germline V gene data show CDR1 as LNHDA and CDR2 as SQIVND (reference sequence). This CDR3 spans 16 amino acids. Written as DNA, the CDR3 is TGTGCCAGTAGTATCTGGGTAGTGGGCGGTACCTACGAGCAGTACTTC. Amino acid sequence: CASSIWVVGGTYEQYF.

The gene calls are TRBV7-8 and TRBJ2-3, with 10 bases that match TRBD2. Per germline, CDR1 SGHVS and CDR2 FQNEAQ. The V gene end was trimmed by 5 bases and the J gene end by 4 bases; junction bases not matched to a gene: 6. CDR3 length equals 15 residues. CDR3 in DNA: TGTGCCAGCAGCACCTTAGCGGGGGGTCCAGATACGCAGTATTTT. Translating it yields CASSTLAGGPDTQYF.

Ten or more counts support this clonotype. The rearrangement uses TRBV20-1 and TRBJ2-3, with TRBD2 matching over 9 bases. This CDR3 is built from 14 residues. Germline-derived CDR1 and CDR2 are DFQATT and SNEGSKA (reference sequence). The ends lost 5 bases at V and 1 base at J; junction bases unmatched: 4. The CDR3 region is CSAQGLAGTDTQYF. Written as DNA, the CDR3 is TGCAGTGCTCAGGGACTAGCCGGCACAGATACGCAGTATTTT.

Ten or more counts support this clonotype. The gene calls are TRBV29-1 and TRBJ2-1; D might be TRBD2 (5 bases). The CDR3 runs 13 residues. Trimming took off 4 bases at V and 2 bases at J, with 9 bases between the two ends. Germline loops: CDR1 SQVTM, CDR2 ANQGSEA. DNA of the CDR3: TGCAGCGTTGTCAGACTAACCTACAATGAGCAGTTCTTC. Protein product: CSVVRLTYNEQFF.